The 32 T cell receptor beta chains reported below all come from one sample, sequenced in a study of preoperative IRX-2 immunotherapy in early breast cancer. The assay was immunoSEQ multiplex PCR, and TCRdb's table has in-frame clones only and misses some. The table includes about 3,100 clones, approximately 62% detected once. Noted treatment: preoperative locoregional IRX-2 cytokine immunotherapy. The specimen was tumor tissue, collected before IRX-2 immunotherapy. The receptor source for this set is a human donor with breast cancer.

The chain links TRBV19 to TRBJ2-1, with D unresolved. Trimming took off 1 base at V and 5 bases at J, with 6 bases between the two ends. Germline lookup yields CDR1 LNHDA and CDR2 SQIVND (reference sequence). There are 13 residues in the CDR3. The CDR3 DNA reads as TGTGCCAGTAGTATAGGTGGAAACAATGAGCAGTTCTTC. This translates into CASSIGGNNEQFF.

The J gene is TRBJ1-3, the V gene TRBV28, with unresolved D. Trimming pared 6 bases from V and 0 bases from J, leaving 12 bases between. This CDR3 has 15 residues. Germline V lookup: CDR1 MDHEN, CDR2 SYDVKM. CDR3 protein: CASREASASGNTIYF. The CDR3 DNA sequence: TGTGCCAGCAGAGAGGCTTCGGCCTCTGGAAACACCATATATTTT.

This chain uses TRBV7-4 with TRBJ2-2, with a tentative D call TRBD1 (6 bases). Germline CDR1 reads SGHVT; CDR2 reads SQSDAQ. There are 13 residues in the CDR3. Deletions cut 6 bases from V and 3 bases from J, with 8 bases between. In nucleotides, the CDR3 is TGTGCCAGCAGATCAGGGGACACCGGGGAGCTGTTTTTT. This translates into CASRSGDTGELFF. The full variable domain, in which reference TRBV7-4 and TRBJ2-2 provide the parts outside the CDR3, is GAGVSQSPRYKVAKRGRDVALRCDSISGHVTLYWYRQTLGQGSEVLTYSQSDAQRDKSGRPSGRFSAERPERSVSTLKIQRTEQGDSAVYLCASRSGDTGELFFGEGSRLTVL.

Relative to its sample, this clone is large (0.1 to 1%). The chain recombines TRBV6-8 with TRBJ2-2; TRBD2 matches at 9 bases. The germline V gene has CDR1 MNHGY and CDR2 SAAAGT. J was trimmed by 4 bases and V by 2 bases; bases with no gene match: 5. This CDR3 comprises 16 residues. The CDR3 sequence: CASSYVAGAGTGELFF. The CDR3 bases are TGTGCCAGCAGTTACGTAGCGGGGGCCGGCACCGGGGAGCTGTTTTTT.

The chain uses TRBV5-1 and TRBJ1-1, with D uncertain. V was trimmed by 4 bases and J by 5 bases, leaving 24 bases between them. CDR1 SGHRS and CDR2 YFSETQ come from the germline V gene. The CDR3 has 17 residues. CDR3 residues: CASSLFSPSGVTTEAFF. As DNA, the CDR3 is TGCGCCAGCAGCCTATTTTCCCCTTCCGGGGTTACGACTGAAGCTTTCTTT.

The chain links TRBV9 to TRBJ1-2, with D hard to call. Germline values: CDR1 SGDLS, CDR2 YYNGEE. This CDR3 comprises 19 residues. V lost 2 bases to trimming and J lost 3 bases, with 26 bases between them. The CDR3 sequence is CASSVGSRRYAQNDYGYTF. CDR3 sequence (DNA): TGTGCCAGCAGCGTGGGGTCCCGTCGGTACGCCCAAAATGACTATGGCTACACCTTC.

The chain is built from TRBV28 and TRBJ1-1, with 11 bases aligning to TRBD1. This CDR3 has 14 residues. Germline V gene sequence: CDR1 MDHEN, CDR2 SYDVKM. V was clipped by 7 bases and J by 11 bases; unmatched bases: 12. The CDR3 loop reads CASIRGTGGMYAFF. DNA of the CDR3: TGTGCCAGCATAAGAGGGACAGGGGGTATGTATGCTTTCTTT.

CDR3 bases read: TGTGCCATCAGTGAGCTTTGGGAGGGGCAGTAT. Residues: CAISELWEGQY. The complete CDR3 sequence is CAISELWEGQYF. The chain has TRBV10-3 and TRBJ2-3; 7 bases map to TRBD2. The CDR3 end is not reached by the read, which stops 1 residue before it; the germline J gene fills it in. The CDR3 has 12 residues. Germline V gene data show CDR1 as ENHRY and CDR2 as SYGVKD. V was clipped by 2 bases and J by 11 bases; unmatched bases: 4.

This clone was recorded a few times. The DNA for the CDR3 is TGTGCCAGTAGCCTCCCCCGACAGGGCCTGAACACTGAAGCTTTCTTT. Encoded protein: CASSLPRQGLNTEAFF. The V gene is TRBV19, the J gene TRBJ1-1; TRBD1 matches 7 bases. There are 16 residues in the CDR3. Germline CDR1 and CDR2: LNHDA and SQIVND (reference sequence). V trimming: 6 bases; J trimming: 0 bases; junction bases outside the gene matches: 10. Looking up the rest from reference TRBV19 and TRBJ1-1 gives the full variable domain: DGGITQSPKYLFRKEGQNVTLSCEQNLNHDAMYWYRQDPGQGLRLIYYSQIVNDFQKGDIAEGYSVSREKKESFPLTVTSAQKNPTAFYLCASSLPRQGLNTEAFFGQGTRLTVV.

The rearrangement uses TRBV28 and TRBJ1-5; perhaps TRBD1 as D (5 bases). CDR3 size: 13 residues. With 10 bases removed from V and 3 bases from J, the gap between germline ends came to 13 bases. CDR1 is MDHEN and CDR2 is SYDVKM in the germline V gene. CDR3 nucleotides: TGTGCCACCGCGCCAGGGATCAATCAGCCCCAGCATTTT. It yields the protein CATAPGINQPQHF.

The chain combines TRBV15 with TRBJ2-1; D ambiguous. The V gene lost 4 bases and the J gene lost 8 bases, with 15 bases spanning the gap. From germline, CDR1 is LNHNV and CDR2 YYDKDF (reference sequence). This CDR3 has 14 residues. In DNA form, the CDR3 reads TGTGCCACCAGCACCGCCGGGTGGGTCGATGAGCAGTTCTTC. Amino acids: CATSTAGWVDEQFF.

The rearrangement uses TRBV15 and TRBJ2-7; D could derive from TRBD1 or TRBD2 (5 bases each). CDR3 length equals 14 residues. V lost 5 bases to trimming and J lost 0 bases, with 11 bases between them. CDR1 is LNHNV, CDR2 YYDKDF, per germline (reference sequence). The CDR3 here is CATSWDRFSYEQYF. As DNA, the CDR3 is TGTGCCACCAGCTGGGACCGTTTCTCCTACGAGCAGTACTTC. The whole variable domain, remainder taken from reference TRBV15 and TRBJ2-7, is DAMVIQNPRYQVTQFGKPVTLSCSQTLNHNVMYWYQQKSSQAPKLLFHYYDKDFNNEADTPDNFQSRRPNTSFCFLDIRSPGLGDTAMYLCATSWDRFSYEQYFGPGTRLTVT.

This chain connects TRBV6-8 to TRBJ1-2, with 7 bases identical to TRBD1. Germline assignment: CDR1 MNHGY and CDR2 SAAAGT. The trim removed 2 bases at V and 8 bases at J, leaving 5 bases unmatched. The CDR3 covers 13 residues. The CDR3 sequence: CASSYRDSWGYTF. CDR3 coding DNA: TGTGCCAGCAGTTACCGGGACAGTTGGGGCTACACCTTC.

The chain links TRBV29-1 to TRBJ1-1; possible D gene TRBD1, 5 bases. CDR3 length: 13 amino acids. V lost 4 bases and J 5 bases, leaving 14 bases between the germline ends. Germline lookup yields CDR1 SQVTM and CDR2 ANQGSEA. The CDR3 region is CSVVGGVGTEAFF. The CDR3 coding sequence is TGCAGCGTTGTTGGGGGGGTGGGAACTGAAGCTTTCTTT.

In this sample, this clone is large. The rearrangement uses TRBV28 and TRBJ2-3; maybe TRBD2 (6 bases). The CDR3 has 18 amino acids. Germline CDR1 is MDHEN and CDR2 is SYDVKM. The V end was cut by 4 bases, the J end by 3 bases, with 23 bases between. DNA for the CDR3: TGTGCCAGCAGTTCTCCTGCCACGACGGGAGTCATGACAGATACGCAGTATTTT. Translating it yields CASSSPATTGVMTDTQYF.

This chain links TRBV6-8 with TRBJ2-1; 8 bases line up with TRBD1. V was clipped by 8 bases and J by 3 bases; unmatched bases: 6. Germline assignment: CDR1 MNHGY and CDR2 SAAAGT. The length of the CDR3 is 14 residues. The CDR3 sequence: CASYSGTGYNEQFF. In nucleotides, the CDR3 is TGTGCCAGCTACTCGGGGACAGGCTACAATGAGCAGTTCTTC.

The chain uses TRBV11-3 and TRBJ2-6, with D possibly TRBD1 on 6 matching bases. Per germline, CDR1 SGHNT and CDR2 YENEEA. The CDR3 totals 19 residues. V was cut by 1 base and J by 0 bases, with 16 bases left in between. This chain's CDR3 is CASSLGGAGVLSGANVLTF. The CDR3 DNA is TGTGCCAGCAGCTTAGGGGGAGCAGGGGTCCTCTCTGGGGCCAACGTCCTGACTTTC.

The rearrangement joins TRBV6-8 to TRBJ2-1; tentatively, D is TRBD1 (6 bases). This CDR3 region has 14 residues. The V gene's germline CDR1 is MNHGY and CDR2 SAAAGT. The ends were cut back, 10 bases at V and 1 base at J, with 14 bases in the middle. Here the CDR3 reads CAITSDRSYNEQFF. The CDR3 coding sequence is TGTGCCATCACCTCGGACAGATCCTACAATGAGCAGTTCTTC.

The J gene is TRBJ1-2, the V gene TRBV12-5, with D possibly being TRBD1 (6 bases). Deletions cut 5 bases from V and 5 bases from J, with 15 bases between. The germline V gene encodes CDR1 LGHNT and CDR2 FRNRAP. This CDR3 is built from 14 residues. CDR3 residues: CASGPPKGGYGYTF. For the CDR3, the DNA is TGTGCTAGTGGTCCACCCAAGGGGGGTTATGGCTACACCTTC.

A single count supports this clone. Germline is not matched at one junction end, which may reflect a read error. J is TRBJ2-5 and V is TRBV28, with 10 bases aligning to TRBD1. Germline V CDR1 and CDR2: MDHEN, SYDVKM. The CDR3 has 12 amino acids. The CDR3: CASSLFGTGVDF. The CDR3 nucleotides are TGTGCCAGCAGTTTATTCGGGACAGGGGTTGACTTC. The complete variable domain, with remaining parts taken from reference TRBV28 and TRBJ2-5, reads DVKVTQSSRYLVKRTGEKVFLECVQDMDHENMFWYRQDPGLGLRLIYFSYDVKMKEKGDIPEGYSVSREKKERFSLILESASTNQTSMYLCASSLFGTGVDFGPGTRLLVL.

J is TRBJ2-5 and V is TRBV19, with 8 bases identical to TRBD1. The junction had 3 bases not matched to a gene; V was cut back by 2 bases and J by 4 bases. CDR1 is LNHDA and CDR2 is SQIVND in the germline V gene (reference sequence). This CDR3 region has 14 residues. The CDR3 nucleotides read TGTGCCAGTAGTATATTCGACAGGGGAGAGACCCAGTACTTC. Translation: CASSIFDRGETQYF.

This clone has just a few counts. V gene TRBV19 combines with J gene TRBJ2-3; maybe TRBD2 (6 bases). The CDR3 covers 15 residues. The ends were cut back, 3 bases at V and 2 bases at J, with 12 bases in the middle. Germline lookup yields CDR1 LNHDA and CDR2 SQIVND (reference sequence). The CDR3 here is CASSIGTDFTDTQYF. CDR3 DNA: TGTGCCAGTAGTATCGGGACTGATTTCACAGATACGCAGTATTTT.

This clone came up a few times. The chain combines TRBV11-3 with TRBJ2-5; 10 nucleotides agree with TRBD2. The length of the CDR3 is 17 residues. V was pared by 8 bases and J by 0 bases, with 12 bases of the junction left unmatched. Germline CDR1 SGHNT, CDR2 YENEEA. CDR3 in amino acids: CASLGASGGGYQETQYF. DNA for the CDR3: TGTGCCAGCCTCGGGGCTAGCGGGGGCGGGTACCAAGAGACCCAGTACTTC.

V gene TRBV5-1 combines with J gene TRBJ2-5, with D perhaps TRBD1 (6 bases). V was pared by 4 bases and J by 0 bases, with 16 bases between. The CDR3 length is 16 residues. Germline V gene lookup returns CDR1 SGHRS and CDR2 YFSETQ. The CDR3 sequence: CASSRGPQGYQETQYF. The DNA of the CDR3 is TGCGCCAGCAGCCGAGGGCCGCAGGGGTACCAAGAGACCCAGTACTTC.

The gene calls are TRBV19 and TRBJ2-5; 15 positions agree with TRBD2. CDR3 length equals 16 residues. V dropped 5 bases and J dropped 5; count of bases not matched to a gene: 6. Germline V lookup: CDR1 LNHDA, CDR2 SQIVND (reference sequence). CDR3 bases: TGTGCCAGTAGTGCGTCCGGGACTAGCGGGGGGGAGACCCAGTACTTC. As protein: CASSASGTSGGETQYF.

V gene TRBV11-3 combines with J gene TRBJ2-7, with D perhaps matching TRBD2 (5 bases). V lost 0 bases to trimming and J lost 3 bases, with 9 bases between them. There are 14 residues in the CDR3. Per germline, CDR1 SGHNT and CDR2 YENEEA. The CDR3 DNA is TGTGCCAGCAGCTTAGAAAGCGGATACTACGAGCAGTACTTC. It translates to CASSLESGYYEQYF.

The chain couples TRBV10-3 to TRBJ1-2; D might be TRBD1 (5 bases). V lost 5 bases and J lost 0, with 10 bases in between. CDR3 length: 14 residues. Germline V gene sequence: CDR1 ENHRY, CDR2 SYGVKD. Here the CDR3 reads CAISYDRANYGYTF. In nucleotides, the CDR3 is TGTGCCATCAGTTATGACAGAGCTAACTATGGCTACACCTTC.

The V gene is TRBV6-8, the J gene TRBJ1-2; D not certain. The CDR3 consists of 12 residues. CDR1 is MNHGY, CDR2 SAAAGT, per germline. V lost 0 bases and J 3 bases, leaving 2 bases between the germline ends. The CDR3 nucleotides are TGTGCCAGCAGTTACTCGGACTATGGCTACACCTTC. As protein: CASSYSDYGYTF.

The table lists this clone with a count of one. V usage is TRBV19 and J usage is TRBJ2-1; no firm D call. CDR1 LNHDA and CDR2 SQIVND come from the germline V gene (reference sequence). The CDR3 spans 15 residues. V lost 3 bases and J lost 0, with 9 bases in between. Written as DNA, the CDR3 is TGTGCCAGTAGTATGGCGCAGAGCTCCTACAATGAGCAGTTCTTC. Its protein product is CASSMAQSSYNEQFF.

V gene TRBV6-8 combines with J gene TRBJ1-6, with 9 bases that match TRBD1. CDR3 size: 14 residues. Per the germline V gene, CDR1 is MNHGY and CDR2 is SAAAGT. The V and J ends lost 6 bases and 8 bases, in that order; junction bases with no gene match: 5. The CDR3 protein is CASRWTGEDSPLHF. CDR3 bases: TGTGCCAGCAGGTGGACAGGGGAAGATTCACCCCTCCACTTT.

The chain recombines TRBV11-1 with TRBJ2-3; weak D call: TRBD2 (6 bases). CDR3 length: 16 residues. The V end lost 5 bases, the J end lost 3 bases, and 18 bases lay between the germline ends. Germline V lookup: CDR1 SGHAT, CDR2 FQDESV (reference sequence). CDR3 sequence reads: CASSRVIGRSTDTQYF. The CDR3 DNA follows: TGTGCCAGCAGCCGCGTTATCGGGAGATCGACAGATACGCAGTATTTT.

The chain couples TRBV15 to TRBJ2-1, with 7 bases fitting TRBD1. The CDR3 length is 14 residues. With 6 bases clipped from V and 4 bases from J, the junction kept 6 bases outside the gene matches. Germline CDR1 is LNHNV and CDR2 is YYDKDF (reference sequence). This chain's CDR3 is CATRERGPYNEQFF. CDR3 DNA sequence: TGTGCCACCAGGGAAAGGGGGCCATACAATGAGCAGTTCTTC.